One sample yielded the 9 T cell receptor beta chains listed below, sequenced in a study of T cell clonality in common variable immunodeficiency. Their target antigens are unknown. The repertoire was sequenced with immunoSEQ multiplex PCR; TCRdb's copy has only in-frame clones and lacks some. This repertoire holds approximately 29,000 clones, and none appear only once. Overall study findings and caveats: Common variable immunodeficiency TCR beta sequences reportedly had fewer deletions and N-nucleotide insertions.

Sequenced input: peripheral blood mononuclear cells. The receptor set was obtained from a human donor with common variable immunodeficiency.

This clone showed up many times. CDR3 region: CASMAGGFEEKLFF. The part of the CDR3 DNA that was read is TGCGCCAGCATGGCAGGGGGCTTTGAGGAAAAA. The chain carries TRBV5-1 and TRBJ1-4; 8 bases are shared with TRBD1. With the read ending 3 residues before the CDR3 end, the germline J gene is used to fill in that end. The CDR3 extends over 14 amino acids. Germline CDR1 SGHRS, CDR2 YFSETQ. Trimming removed 6 bases from V and 8 bases from J; junction bases left unmatched: 9. Drawing the rest from reference TRBV5-1 and TRBJ1-4, the complete variable domain is KAGVTQTPRYLIKTRGQQVTLSCSPISGHRSVSWYQQTPGQGLQFLFEYFSETQRNKGNFPGRFSGRQFSNSRSEMNVSTLELGDSALYLCASMAGGFEEKLFFGSGTQLSVL.

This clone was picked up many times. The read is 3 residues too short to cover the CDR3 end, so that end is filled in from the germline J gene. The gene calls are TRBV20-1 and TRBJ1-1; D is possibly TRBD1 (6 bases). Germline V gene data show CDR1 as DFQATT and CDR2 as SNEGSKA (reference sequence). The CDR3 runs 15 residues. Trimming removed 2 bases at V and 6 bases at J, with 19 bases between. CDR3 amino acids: CSARPLDRSRAEAFF. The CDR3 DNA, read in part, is TGCAGTGCTAGACCCCTCGACAGGAGTAGGGCTGAA.

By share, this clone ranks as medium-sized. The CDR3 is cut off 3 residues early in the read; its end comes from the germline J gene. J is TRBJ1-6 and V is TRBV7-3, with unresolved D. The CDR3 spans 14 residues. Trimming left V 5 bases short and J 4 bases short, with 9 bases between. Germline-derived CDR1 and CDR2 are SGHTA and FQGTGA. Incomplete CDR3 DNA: TGTGCCAGCAGCCCGACGGGGTATAATTCACCC. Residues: CASSPTGYNSP. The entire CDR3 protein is CASSPTGYNSPLHF.

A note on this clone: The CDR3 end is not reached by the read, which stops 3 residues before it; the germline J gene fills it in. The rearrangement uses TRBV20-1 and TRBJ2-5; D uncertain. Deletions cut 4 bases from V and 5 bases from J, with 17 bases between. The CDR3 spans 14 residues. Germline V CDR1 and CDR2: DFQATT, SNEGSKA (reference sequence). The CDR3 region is CSATSGRITETQYF. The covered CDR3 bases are TGCAGTGCTACCTCGGGTAGGATCACGGAGACC.

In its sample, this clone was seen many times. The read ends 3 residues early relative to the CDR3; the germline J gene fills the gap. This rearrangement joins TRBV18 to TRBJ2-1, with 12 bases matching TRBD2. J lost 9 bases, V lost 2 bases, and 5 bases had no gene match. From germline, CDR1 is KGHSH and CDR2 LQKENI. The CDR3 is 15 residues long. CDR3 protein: CASSPVTSGGAEQFF. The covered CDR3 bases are TGTGCCAGCTCACCAGTGACTAGCGGGGGCGCTGAG.

This chain's CDR3 is CASSAGTKPGNTIYF. Incomplete CDR3 DNA: TGTGCCAGCAGTGCCGGGACAAAACCTGGAAACACC. The chain combines TRBV6-1 with TRBJ1-3; D may be TRBD1 (6 bases). Read sequence stops 3 residues before the CDR3 end, and the germline J gene provides the missing end. Trimming left V 4 bases short and J 2 bases short, with 12 bases between. The length of the CDR3 is 15 residues. Germline V gives CDR1 MNHNS, CDR2 SASEGT.

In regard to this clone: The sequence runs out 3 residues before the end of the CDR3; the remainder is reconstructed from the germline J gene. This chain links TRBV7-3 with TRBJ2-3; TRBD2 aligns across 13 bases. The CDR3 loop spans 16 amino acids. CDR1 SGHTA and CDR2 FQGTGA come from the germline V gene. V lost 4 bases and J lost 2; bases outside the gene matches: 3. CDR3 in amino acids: CASSSTSGGNTDTQYF. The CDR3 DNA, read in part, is TGTGCCAGCAGCTCGACTAGCGGGGGGAACACAGATACG.

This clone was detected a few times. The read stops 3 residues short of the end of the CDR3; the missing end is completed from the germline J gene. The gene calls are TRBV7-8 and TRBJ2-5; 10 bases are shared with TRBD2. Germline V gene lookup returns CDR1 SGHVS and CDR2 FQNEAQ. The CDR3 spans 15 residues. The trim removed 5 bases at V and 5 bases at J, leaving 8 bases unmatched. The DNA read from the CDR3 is TGTGCCAGCAGCGGGAGCGGGGGGGCGAGGGAGACC. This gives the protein CASSGSGGARET. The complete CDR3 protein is CASSGSGGARETQYF.

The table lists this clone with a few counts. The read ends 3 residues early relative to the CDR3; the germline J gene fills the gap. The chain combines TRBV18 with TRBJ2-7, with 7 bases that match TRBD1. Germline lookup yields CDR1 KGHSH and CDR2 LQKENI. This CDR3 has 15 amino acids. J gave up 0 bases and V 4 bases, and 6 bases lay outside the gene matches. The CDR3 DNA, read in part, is TGTGCCAGCTCACAACCGGGACAGACCTCCTACGAG. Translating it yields CASSQPGQTSYE. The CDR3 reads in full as CASSQPGQTSYEQYF.